The present T cell receptor beta chain was sequenced within a study of regulatory T cells in long-lasting Graves disease. Study-level points and caveats: Analyses excluded thyroid tissue, covering peripheral blood alone. TCR diversity in persistent Graves' patients was below that of newly diagnosed ones.

This clonotype was observed at least ten times. The antigen is not known. Assembly of TCR beta libraries relied on iRepertoire HTBI primers together with Arm-PCR of CDR3 regions. A single record per CDR3 protein comes from TCRdb applying MiXCR to the multiplex PCR reads. Of 200,000 to 250,000 distinct CDR3 sequences listed, roughly a fifth are singletons. Time point specified: newly diagnosed GD, antithyroid drugs for less than 3 months. With RNA extracted from PBMCs as input, the TCR library was made. As a group, patients came from one endocrinology department in Xi'an, China. The sequences come from peripheral blood mononuclear cells (PBMCs), collected at new diagnosis, from a patient treated with antithyroid drugs. The clonotype comes from a female donor with Graves disease.

The chain's CDR3 is CASSRLNTEAFF. The CDR3 nucleotides are TGTGCCAGCAGCCGTCTGAACACTGAAGCTTTCTTT. The chain joins TRBV28 to TRBJ1-1; D call uncertain. This CDR3 has 12 amino acids. Per the germline V gene, CDR1 is MDHEN and CDR2 is SYDVKM. V dropped 6 bases and J dropped 0 bases, with 5 bases sitting between them.